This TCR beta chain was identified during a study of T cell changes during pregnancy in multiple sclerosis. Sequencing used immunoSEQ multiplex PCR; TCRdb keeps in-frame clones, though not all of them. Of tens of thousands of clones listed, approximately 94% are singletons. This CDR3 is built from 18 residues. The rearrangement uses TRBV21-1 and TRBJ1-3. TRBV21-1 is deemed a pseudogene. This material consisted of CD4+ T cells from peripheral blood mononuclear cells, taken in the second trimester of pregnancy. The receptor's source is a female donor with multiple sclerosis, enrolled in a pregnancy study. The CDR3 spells CASSKVAEEGCPGNTIYF. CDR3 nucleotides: TGTGCCAGCAGCAAAGTCGCCGAAGAGGGCTGCCCTGGAAACACCATATATTTT.